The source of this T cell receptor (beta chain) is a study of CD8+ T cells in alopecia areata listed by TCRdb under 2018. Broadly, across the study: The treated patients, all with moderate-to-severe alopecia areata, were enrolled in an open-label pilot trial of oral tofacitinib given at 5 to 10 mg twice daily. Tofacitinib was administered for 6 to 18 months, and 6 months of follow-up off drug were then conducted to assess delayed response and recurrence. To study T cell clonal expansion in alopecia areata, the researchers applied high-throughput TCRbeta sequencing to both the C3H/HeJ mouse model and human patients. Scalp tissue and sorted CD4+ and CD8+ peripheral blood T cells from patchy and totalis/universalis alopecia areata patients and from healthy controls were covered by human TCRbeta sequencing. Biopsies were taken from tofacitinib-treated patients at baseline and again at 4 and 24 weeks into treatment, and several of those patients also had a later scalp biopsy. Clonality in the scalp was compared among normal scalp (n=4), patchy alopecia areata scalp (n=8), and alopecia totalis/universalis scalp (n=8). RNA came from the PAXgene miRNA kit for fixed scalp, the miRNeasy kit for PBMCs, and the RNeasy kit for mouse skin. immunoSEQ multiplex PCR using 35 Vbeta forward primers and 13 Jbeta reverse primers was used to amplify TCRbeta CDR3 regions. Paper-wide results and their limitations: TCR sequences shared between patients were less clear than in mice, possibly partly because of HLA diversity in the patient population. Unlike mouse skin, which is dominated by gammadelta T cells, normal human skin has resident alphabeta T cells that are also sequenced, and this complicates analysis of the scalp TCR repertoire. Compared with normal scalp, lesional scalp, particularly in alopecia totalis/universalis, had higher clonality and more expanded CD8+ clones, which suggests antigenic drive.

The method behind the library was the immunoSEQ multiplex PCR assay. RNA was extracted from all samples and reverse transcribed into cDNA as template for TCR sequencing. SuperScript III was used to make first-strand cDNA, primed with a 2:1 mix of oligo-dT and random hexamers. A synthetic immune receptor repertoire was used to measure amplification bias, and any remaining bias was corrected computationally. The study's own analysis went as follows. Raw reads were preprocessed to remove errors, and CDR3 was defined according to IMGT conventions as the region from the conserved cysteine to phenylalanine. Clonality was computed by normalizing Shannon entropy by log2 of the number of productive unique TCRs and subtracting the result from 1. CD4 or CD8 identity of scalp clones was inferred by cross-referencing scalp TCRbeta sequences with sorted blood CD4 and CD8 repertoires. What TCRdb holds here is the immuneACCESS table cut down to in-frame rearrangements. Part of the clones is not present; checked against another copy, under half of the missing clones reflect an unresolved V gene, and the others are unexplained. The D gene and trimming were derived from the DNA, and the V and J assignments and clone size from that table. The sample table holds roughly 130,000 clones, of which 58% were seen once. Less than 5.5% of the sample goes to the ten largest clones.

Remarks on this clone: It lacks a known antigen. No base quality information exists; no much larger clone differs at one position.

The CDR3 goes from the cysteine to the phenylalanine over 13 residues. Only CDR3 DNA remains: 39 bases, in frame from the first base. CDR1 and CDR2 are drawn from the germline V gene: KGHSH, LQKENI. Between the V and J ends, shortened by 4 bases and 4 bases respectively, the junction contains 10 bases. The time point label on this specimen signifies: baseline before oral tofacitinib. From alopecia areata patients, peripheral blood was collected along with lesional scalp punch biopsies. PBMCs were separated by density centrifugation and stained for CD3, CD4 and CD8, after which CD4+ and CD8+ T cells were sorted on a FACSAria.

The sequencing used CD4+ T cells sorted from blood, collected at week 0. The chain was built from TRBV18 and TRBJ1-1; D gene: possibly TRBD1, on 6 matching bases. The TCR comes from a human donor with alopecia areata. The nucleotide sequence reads TGTGCCAGCTCACAGGGGGTCAGCACTGAAGCTTTCTTT. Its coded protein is CASSQGVSTEAFF. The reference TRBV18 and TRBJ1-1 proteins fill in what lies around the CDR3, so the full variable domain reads NAGVMQNPRHLVRRRGQEARLRCSPMKGHSHVYWYRQLPEEGLKFMVYLQKENIIDESGMPKERFSAEFPKEGPSILRIQQVVRGDSAAYFCASSQGVSTEAFFGQGTRLTVV.